The clone carrying this T cell receptor (beta chain) turned up a few times. What it recognizes is unknown. The record originates from a study of vaccination and CD4 T cells after COVID-19. At the level of the study: The cells were exposed to overlapping spike peptides originating from SARS-CoV-2, HCoV-NL63, HCoV-OC43 and HCoV-229E for stimulation.

Trimming at V came to 1 base and at J to 5 bases, leaving 9 bases not matched to a gene. Germline V lookup: CDR1 SGHTA, CDR2 FQGNSA. This CDR3 contains 17 residues. The study's findings and limits: Convalescent patients had a median 86.3% of post-vaccine SARS-CoV-2-reactive clones that were detected only after vaccination, not before it. The median number of SARS-CoV-2-reactive clonotypes increased from roughly 21 to 40, a change that did not reach significance.

CD4+ T cells that had been cultured provided DNA sequenced with the Oncomine TCR Beta short-read assay. TCRdb analysed the PCR reads with MiXCR anew, one entry per CDR3 protein. The data contain over 10,000 distinct CDR3 sequences, roughly 62% of them singletons. The treatment: approximately 11-day PBMC culture with coronavirus spike peptide pools or control peptides (ViraFEST assay). The chain carries TRBV7-2 and TRBJ2-2; 8 bases line up with TRBD2. This clonotype was obtained from a human donor who had recovered from COVID-19. Material for sequencing was CD4+ T cells from blood, cultured in vitro. The CDR3 nucleotides are TGTGCCAGCAGCTTAGGTTTACTGGCGGGAGGAACCGGGGAGCTGTTTTTT. Translation gives CASSLGLLAGGTGELFF.